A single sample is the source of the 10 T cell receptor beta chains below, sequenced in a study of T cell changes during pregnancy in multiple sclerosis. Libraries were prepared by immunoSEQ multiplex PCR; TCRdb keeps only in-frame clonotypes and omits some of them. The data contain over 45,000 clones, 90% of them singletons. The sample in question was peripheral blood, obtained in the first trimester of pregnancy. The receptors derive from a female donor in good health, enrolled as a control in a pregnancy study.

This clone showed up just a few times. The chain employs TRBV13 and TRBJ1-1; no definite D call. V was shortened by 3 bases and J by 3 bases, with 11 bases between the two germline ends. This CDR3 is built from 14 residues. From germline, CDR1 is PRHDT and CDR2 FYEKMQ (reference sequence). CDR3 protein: CASSLTRMDTEAFF. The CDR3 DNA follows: TGTGCCAGCAGCTTGACACGGATGGACACTGAAGCTTTCTTT.

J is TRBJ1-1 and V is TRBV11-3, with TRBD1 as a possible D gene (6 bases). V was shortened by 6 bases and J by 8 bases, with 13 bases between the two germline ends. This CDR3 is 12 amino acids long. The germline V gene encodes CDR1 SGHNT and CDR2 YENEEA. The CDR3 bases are TGTGCCAGCAGATATTCAGGGGTAGAAGCTTTCTTT. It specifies CASRYSGVEAFF.

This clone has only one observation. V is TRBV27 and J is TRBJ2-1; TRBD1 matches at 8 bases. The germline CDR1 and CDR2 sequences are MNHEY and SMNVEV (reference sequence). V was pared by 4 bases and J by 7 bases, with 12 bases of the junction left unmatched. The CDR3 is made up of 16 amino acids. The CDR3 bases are TGTGCCAGCAGTTCCGAGGACAGGGCAAGCGGGAATGAGCAGTTCTTC. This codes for CASSSEDRASGNEQFF.

The CDR3 DNA reads as TGTGCCAGCAGCCCAACACACACGAACACTGAAGCTTTCTTT. It encodes CASSPTHTNTEAFF. The chain employs TRBV4-2 and TRBJ1-1; D gene ambiguous. The V end was cut by 4 bases, the J end by 1 base, with 10 bases between. Germline-derived CDR1 and CDR2 are LGHNA and YNFKEQ. CDR3 length: 14 amino acids.

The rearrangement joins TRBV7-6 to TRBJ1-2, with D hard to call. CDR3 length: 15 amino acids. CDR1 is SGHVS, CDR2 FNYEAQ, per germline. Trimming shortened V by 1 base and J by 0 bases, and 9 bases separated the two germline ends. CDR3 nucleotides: TGTGCCAGCAGCTTAGGGGCCCGAACTAACTATGGCTACACCTTC. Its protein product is CASSLGARTNYGYTF.

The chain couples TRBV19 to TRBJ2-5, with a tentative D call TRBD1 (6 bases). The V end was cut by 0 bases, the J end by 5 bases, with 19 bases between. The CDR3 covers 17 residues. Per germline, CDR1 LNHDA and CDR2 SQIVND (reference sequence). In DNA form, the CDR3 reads TGTGCCAGTAGTATAGATTTGGAGACTCTAGGGGGTGAGACCCAGTACTTC. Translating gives CASSIDLETLGGETQYF.

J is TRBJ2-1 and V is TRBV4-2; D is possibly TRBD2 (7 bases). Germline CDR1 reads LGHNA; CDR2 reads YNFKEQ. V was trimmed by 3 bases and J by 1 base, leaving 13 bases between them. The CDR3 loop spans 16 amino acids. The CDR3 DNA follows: TGTGCCAGCAGCCAGGGGGGGCGGAGTTCCTACAATGAGCAGTTCTTC. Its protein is CASSQGGRSSYNEQFF.

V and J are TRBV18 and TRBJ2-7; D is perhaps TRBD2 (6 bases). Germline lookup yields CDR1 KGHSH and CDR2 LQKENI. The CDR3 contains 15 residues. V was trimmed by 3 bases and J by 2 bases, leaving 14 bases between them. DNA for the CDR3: TGTGCCAGCTCACCCTTCGGGGAGGTCACCTACGAGCAGTACTTC. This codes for CASSPFGEVTYEQYF. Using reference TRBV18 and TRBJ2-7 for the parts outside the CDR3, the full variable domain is NAGVMQNPRHLVRRRGQEARLRCSPMKGHSHVYWYRQLPEEGLKFMVYLQKENIIDESGMPKERFSAEFPKEGPSILRIQQVVRGDSAAYFCASSPFGEVTYEQYFGPGTRLTVT.

CDR3: CTSSQDWRATPFSYEQYF. For the CDR3, the DNA is TGCACCAGCAGCCAAGACTGGCGGGCAACCCCGTTCTCCTACGAGCAGTACTTC. V is TRBV1 and J is TRBJ2-7; the table's D call TRBD2 went unverified against the DNA. TRBV1 counts as a pseudogene. The CDR3 covers 18 residues.

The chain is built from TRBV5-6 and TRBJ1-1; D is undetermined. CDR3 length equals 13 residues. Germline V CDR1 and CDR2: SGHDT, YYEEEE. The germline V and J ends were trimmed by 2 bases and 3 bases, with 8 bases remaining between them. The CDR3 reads CASSFPTDTEAFF. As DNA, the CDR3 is TGTGCCAGCAGCTTTCCTACAGACACTGAAGCTTTCTTT.